A single TCR beta chain is shown here with its context. Its antigen is not identified. This entry comes from a study of identifying expanded T cells in peripheral blood. Overall study results and limits: Clone count variance between roughly 2-week samples rose with total template count.

The method was immunoSEQ multiplex PCR; TCRdb's version includes in-frame clones alone and lacks a portion of them. The table records 130,000 or so clones, roughly 84% of them present only once. This CDR3 is built from 14 residues. The V end was cut by 5 bases, the J end by 4 bases, with 14 bases between. CDR1 MNHNY and CDR2 SVGAGI come from the germline V gene (reference sequence). The chain has TRBV6-6 and TRBJ1-2; D gene uncertain. What was sequenced was blood. This sequence originates from a person aged 18 to 70 in good health. The CDR3 region has the DNA TGTGCCAGCAGTGTGCCAGACGGCACCTATGGCTACACCTTC. This gives the protein CASSVPDGTYGYTF.